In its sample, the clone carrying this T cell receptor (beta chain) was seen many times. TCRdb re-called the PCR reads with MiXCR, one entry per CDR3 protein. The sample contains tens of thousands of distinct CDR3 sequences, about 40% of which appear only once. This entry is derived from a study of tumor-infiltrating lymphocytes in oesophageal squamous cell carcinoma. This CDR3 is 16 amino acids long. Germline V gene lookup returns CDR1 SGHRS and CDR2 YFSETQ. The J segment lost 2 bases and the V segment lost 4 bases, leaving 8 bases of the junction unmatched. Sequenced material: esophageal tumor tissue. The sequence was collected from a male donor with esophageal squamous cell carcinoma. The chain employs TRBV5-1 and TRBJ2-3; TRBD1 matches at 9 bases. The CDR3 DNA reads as TGCGCCAGCAGCCGCACCGGGACAGGGACCACAGATACGCAGTATTTT. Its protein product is CASSRTGTGTTDTQYF.